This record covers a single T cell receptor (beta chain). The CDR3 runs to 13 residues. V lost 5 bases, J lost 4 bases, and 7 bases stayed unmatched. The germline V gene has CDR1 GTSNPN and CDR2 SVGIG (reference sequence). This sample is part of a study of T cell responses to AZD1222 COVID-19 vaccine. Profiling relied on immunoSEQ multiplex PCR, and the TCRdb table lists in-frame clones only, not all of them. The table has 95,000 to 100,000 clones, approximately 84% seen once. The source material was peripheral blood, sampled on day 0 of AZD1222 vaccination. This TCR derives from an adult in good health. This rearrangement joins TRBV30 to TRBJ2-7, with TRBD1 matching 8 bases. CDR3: CAWGRGQLYEQYF. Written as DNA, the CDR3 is TGTGCCTGGGGCAGGGGGCAGCTTTACGAGCAGTACTTC.